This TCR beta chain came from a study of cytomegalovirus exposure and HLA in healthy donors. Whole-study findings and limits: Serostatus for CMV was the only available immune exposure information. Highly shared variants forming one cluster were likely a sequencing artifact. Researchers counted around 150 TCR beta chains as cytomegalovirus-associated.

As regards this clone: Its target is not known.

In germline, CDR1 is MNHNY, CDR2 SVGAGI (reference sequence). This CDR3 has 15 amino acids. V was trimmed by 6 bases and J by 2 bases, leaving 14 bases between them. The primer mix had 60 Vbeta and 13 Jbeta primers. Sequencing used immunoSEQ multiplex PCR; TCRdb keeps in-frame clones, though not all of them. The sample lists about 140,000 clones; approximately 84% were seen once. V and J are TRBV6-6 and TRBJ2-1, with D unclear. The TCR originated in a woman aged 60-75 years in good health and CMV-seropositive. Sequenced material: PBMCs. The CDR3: CASRAVLPPYNEQFF. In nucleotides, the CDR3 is TGTGCCAGCAGAGCCGTTCTTCCCCCCTACAATGAGCAGTTCTTC.